The 21 T cell receptor beta chains presented below share a single source sample, sequenced in a study of human T cells and chemical hapten exposure. Time point here: pre-sensitization, week 0. Documented treatment: therapeutic diphenylcyclopropenone sensitization with weekly scalp DPC. TCRdb itself ran the RACE reads through MiXCR, one entry per CDR3 protein. The data contain roughly 40,000 distinct CDR3 sequences, 12% of them seen just once; the ten biggest clones take up over 5.5%. The sample in question was whole blood, obtained in connection with sensitization to the hapten diphenylcyclopropenone (DPC). The receptors derive from a woman aged 25 to 39 with alopecia areata. Some clones in this sample may be carry-over from other donors' samples.

The J gene is TRBJ1-2, the V gene TRBV2, with D hard to call. This CDR3 spans 10 amino acids. V lost 8 bases and J lost 0, with 1 base in between. Looked up from germline, CDR1 is SNHLY and CDR2 is FYNNEI. This CDR3 reads CASPNYGYTF. CDR3 sequence (DNA): TGTGCCAGCCCTAACTATGGCTACACCTTC.

This clonotype was seen only once. The chain carries TRBV3-1 and TRBJ1-2; D unresolved. CDR3 length: 15 residues. Germline CDR1 and CDR2: LGHDT and YNNKEL (reference sequence). V lost 3 bases and J lost 1, with 12 bases in between. The CDR3 DNA is TGTGCCAGCAGCCACTCCAGCCACCTTAACTATGGCTACACCTTC. Its translation is CASSHSSHLNYGYTF.

This clonotype was observed a few times. The gene calls are TRBV29-1 and TRBJ2-1; 11 nucleotides agree with TRBD2. Trimming took 6 bases from V and 2 from J; bases not matched to a gene: 21. From germline, CDR1 is SQVTM and CDR2 ANQGSEA. CDR3 length: 20 amino acids. The CDR3 protein is CSVLSIAGGRGYGTYNEQFF. The CDR3 bases are TGCAGCGTCCTATCTATAGCGGGAGGGCGAGGGTATGGGACCTACAATGAGCAGTTCTTC.

The genes are TRBV7-8 and TRBJ2-3, with TRBD2 as a possible D gene (6 bases). Trimming took off 5 bases at V and 6 bases at J, with 21 bases between the two ends. The germline V gene has CDR1 SGHVS and CDR2 FQNEAQ. The length of the CDR3 is 16 residues. CDR3 region: CASSREMRLATDTQYF. The CDR3 nucleotides read TGTGCCAGCAGCCGGGAGATGAGGCTAGCGACTGATACGCAGTATTTT.

The table lists this clonotype with many counts. The chain carries TRBV11-2 and TRBJ2-1; D not certain. Germline assignment: CDR1 SGHAT and CDR2 FQNNGV. Trimming took off 0 bases at V and 9 bases at J, with 15 bases between the two ends. The CDR3 has 15 residues. CDR3 in DNA: TGTGCCAGCAGCTTAGATCCTAGTTGGGCGACTGAGCAGTTCTTC. Amino acids: CASSLDPSWATEQFF.

This chain uses TRBV30 with TRBJ1-2; TRBD1 is a possible D gene (6 bases). The V end lost 5 bases, the J end lost 2 bases, and 15 bases lay between the germline ends. Germline-derived CDR1 and CDR2 are GTSNPN and SVGIG (reference sequence). This CDR3 has 14 amino acids. The CDR3 is CAWAVGGLNYGYTF. CDR3 DNA sequence: TGTGCCTGGGCGGTCGGGGGGCTCAACTATGGCTACACCTTC.

This clonotype was observed many times. The chain joins TRBV18 to TRBJ2-3, with 8 bases lining up with TRBD2. The CDR3 loop spans 17 amino acids. Per germline, CDR1 KGHSH and CDR2 LQKENI. Trimming took 3 bases from V and 2 from J; bases not matched to a gene: 10. CDR3 DNA: TGTGCCAGCTCACCCGAAACTAGCGGACACTACACAGATACGCAGTATTTT. It is translated as CASSPETSGHYTDTQYF.

This clonotype appeared many times. This chain uses TRBV7-8 with TRBJ2-1, with a weak D call TRBD1 (6 bases). The V end lost 3 bases, the J end lost 10 bases, and 10 bases lay between the germline ends. This CDR3 is built from 12 residues. Germline V gives CDR1 SGHVS, CDR2 FQNEAQ. The CDR3 protein is CASSFGTQEQFF. In nucleotides, the CDR3 is TGTGCCAGCAGCTTCGGGACACAAGAGCAGTTCTTC.

This clonotype was observed many times. V and J are TRBV2 and TRBJ2-2; D is undetermined. The CDR3 runs to 14 residues. Germline V lookup: CDR1 SNHLY, CDR2 FYNNEI. The V end lost 6 bases, the J end lost 2 bases, and 10 bases lay between the germline ends. The CDR3 spells CASRRTENTGELFF. For the CDR3, the DNA is TGTGCCAGCAGGCGGACGGAAAACACCGGGGAGCTGTTTTTT.

This clonotype came up many times. The chain couples TRBV7-2 to TRBJ1-1, with TRBD1 identical over 9 bases. After removal of 5 bases from V and 7 bases from J, the junction contained 11 bases not matched to a gene. Germline V lookup: CDR1 SGHTA, CDR2 FQGNSA. The CDR3 runs to 15 residues. In nucleotides, the CDR3 is TGTGCCAGCAGCCTCACGACAGGGGGTATCATTGAAGCTTTCTTT. Translated, it gives CASSLTTGGIIEAFF.

The chain employs TRBV28 and TRBJ2-3, with TRBD2 as a possible D gene (5 bases). The CDR3 is 13 amino acids. With 4 bases removed from V and 2 bases from J, the gap between germline ends came to 7 bases. CDR1 and CDR2 from the germline V gene are MDHEN and SYDVKM. CDR3 loop: CASSSRDTDTQYF. CDR3 sequence (DNA): TGTGCCAGCAGTTCCCGGGACACAGATACGCAGTATTTT.

The gene calls are TRBV20-1 and TRBJ2-3; weak D call: TRBD2 (5 bases). The V gene lost 3 bases and the J gene lost 2 bases, with 12 bases spanning the gap. CDR3 length equals 14 residues. CDR1 DFQATT and CDR2 SNEGSKA come from the germline V gene (reference sequence). CDR3 sequence (DNA): TGCAGTGCTAGGAGAGTCGACTACACAGATACGCAGTATTTT. This translates into CSARRVDYTDTQYF.

Note on this clonotype: One base away lies a much larger clone, so this may be a sequencing read error. The chain couples TRBV5-3 to TRBJ1-4; 7 nucleotides line up with TRBD1. TRBV5-3 is reported as an ORF; its role is uncertain. This CDR3 contains 16 residues. The CDR3: CVRSGMGQTTNEKLFF. The CDR3 nucleotides are TGTGTCAGAAGCGGAATGGGACAGACAACTAATGAAAAACTGTTTTTT.

The rearrangement links TRBV7-9 to TRBJ2-7; 12 positions agree with TRBD2. The CDR3 loop spans 15 amino acids. CDR1 and CDR2 (germline): SEHNR, FQNEAQ (reference sequence). Trimming cost V 2 bases and J 4 bases; bases outside gene matches: 3. The CDR3 loop reads CASSLTLAGGYEQYF. In DNA form, the CDR3 reads TGTGCCAGCAGCTTAACGCTAGCGGGAGGGTACGAGCAGTACTTC.

This clonotype was detected ten times or more. This rearrangement joins TRBV7-9 to TRBJ2-1; TRBD2 matches 7 bases. J gave up 3 bases and V 4 bases, and 6 bases lay outside the gene matches. Germline V gives CDR1 SEHNR, CDR2 FQNEAQ (reference sequence). This CDR3 contains 15 residues. CDR3 DNA sequence: TGTGCCAGCAGCTCAGGACTAGTTGGCTACAATGAGCAGTTCTTC. Translating it yields CASSSGLVGYNEQFF.

This clonotype was observed a few times. The DNA for the CDR3 is TGTGCCAGCAGCTCCACAGGAGATCTCTCCTACGAGCAGTACTTC. Amino acids: CASSSTGDLSYEQYF. This chain uses TRBV7-9 with TRBJ2-7, with D possibly matching TRBD1 (5 bases). CDR1 SEHNR and CDR2 FQNEAQ come from the germline V gene (reference sequence). Trimming shortened V by 4 bases and J by 0 bases, and 13 bases separated the two germline ends. The length of the CDR3 is 15 residues.

The sample holds a few counts of this clonotype. This chain joins TRBV28 and TRBJ2-3; the D is unclear. The germline V gene has CDR1 MDHEN and CDR2 SYDVKM. CDR3 length: 13 residues. Deletions cut 8 bases from V and 1 base from J, with 10 bases between. The CDR3 is CASGLPGTDTQYF. In nucleotides, the CDR3 is TGTGCCAGCGGTCTCCCGGGCACAGATACGCAGTATTTT.

The chain joins TRBV6-5 to TRBJ2-2; no definite D call. CDR3 length: 12 residues. Trimming pared 6 bases from V and 5 bases from J, leaving 7 bases between. Germline V CDR1 and CDR2: MNHEY, SVGAGI. The CDR3 protein is CASRSDTGELFF. CDR3 DNA: TGTGCCAGCAGAAGCGATACCGGGGAGCTGTTTTTT.

This clonotype was seen only a few times. This chain uses TRBV4-1 with TRBJ2-3; TRBD2 agrees at 12 bases. CDR1 is MGHRA and CDR2 is YSYEKL in the germline V gene. This CDR3 has 18 amino acids. The ends lost 1 base at V and 0 bases at J; junction bases unmatched: 5. Here the CDR3 DNA reads TGCGCCAGCAGCCAAGGGCCCGGGACTAGCGGGAGCACAGATACGCAGTATTTT. Its translation: CASSQGPGTSGSTDTQYF.

The CDR3 bases are TGTGCCAGCTCACCACCGAGCTCCTACGAGCAGTACTTC. This encodes CASSPPSSYEQYF. The V call is TRBV18, the J call TRBJ2-7; D remains unclear. Germline V gene sequence: CDR1 KGHSH, CDR2 LQKENI. The ends were cut back, 0 bases at V and 0 bases at J, with 3 bases in the middle. The CDR3 is 13 residues long.

This clonotype counts as medium-sized. DNA of the CDR3: TGTGCCAGTAGTATGAGCGCTCGAGCGGGAGGCAATGAGCAGTTCTTC. This codes for CASSMSARAGGNEQFF. V usage is TRBV19 and J usage is TRBJ2-1, with 9 bases lining up with TRBD2. Per the germline V gene, CDR1 is LNHDA and CDR2 is SQIVND (reference sequence). After removal of 3 bases from V and 6 bases from J, the junction contained 9 bases not matched to a gene. The CDR3 has 16 residues.